The 17 T cell receptor beta chains listed next were all sequenced from one sample in a study of spatial heterogeneity in lung cancer (dated by TCRdb to between 2019 and 2020). Library preparation used 5' RACE. Sequencing relied on a NextSeq 500. TCRdb redid the processing of the public reads, applying fastp at Q25 and MiXCR, and retained in-frame beta chains. Each CDR3 protein appears once, grouped with its most common genes and DNA. The sample includes about 41,000 distinct CDR3 sequences, with approximately 12% observed a single time. The ten largest clones take up about 40% of the sample. Read against the paper, the sample's time point label means: sample taken at primary tumor resection. For TCR sequencing, whole RNA was extracted from tumor and nontumor lung tissue, or from cryopreserved PBMC samples, and no cell sorting was done. Source: PBMCs, taken at surgery. The receptor source for this set is a female donor with early-stage non-small cell lung cancer.

This CDR3 reads CASSPSQATNEKLFF. DNA of the CDR3: TGTGCCAGCAGCCCATCACAGGCAACTAATGAAAAACTGTTTTTT. The chain uses TRBV7-2 and TRBJ1-4; D is possibly TRBD1 (5 bases). Trimming cost V 5 bases and J 0 bases, with 10 bases left between them. The V gene's germline CDR1 is SGHTA and CDR2 FQGNSA. The CDR3 totals 15 residues.

This clonotype has just a few counts. The chain carries TRBV6-1 and TRBJ1-2; D is unclear. This CDR3 contains 12 residues. CDR1 and CDR2 from the germline V gene are MNHNS and SASEGT. V was trimmed by 6 bases and J by 6 bases, leaving 11 bases between them. CDR3 sequence: CASSPGFHGYTF. As DNA, the CDR3 is TGTGCCAGCAGCCCCGGGTTTCATGGCTACACCTTC.

Remarks on this clonotype: At one end, the junction sequence differs from germline, possibly due to a read error. The genes are TRBV18 and TRBJ1-6; 8 nucleotides align to TRBD1. The CDR3 contains 14 residues. Germline CDR1 is KGHSH and CDR2 is LQKENI. CDR3 sequence: CASSPDRDNSPPHF. CDR3 nucleotide sequence: TGTGCCAGCTCACCGGACAGGGACAATTCACCCCCCCACTTT.

This clonotype has more than one count but fewer than ten. The gene calls are TRBV7-2 and TRBJ2-3, with 12 bases identical to TRBD2. The CDR3 covers 21 residues. Looked up from germline, CDR1 is SGHTA and CDR2 is FQGNSA. V lost 1 base and J lost 1; bases outside the gene matches: 15. CDR3 sequence reads: CASSLVPFLAGGNLGTDTQYF. The DNA of the CDR3 is TGTGCCAGCAGCTTAGTCCCTTTTCTAGCGGGGGGGAATTTGGGCACAGATACGCAGTATTTT.

This clonotype was recorded a few times. This chain uses TRBV2 with TRBJ1-1; D uncertain. Germline V lookup: CDR1 SNHLY, CDR2 FYNNEI. The germline V and J ends were trimmed by 3 bases and 1 base, with 9 bases remaining between them. There are 14 residues in the CDR3. The CDR3 protein is CASSDGLANTEAFF. The DNA for the CDR3 is TGTGCCAGCAGTGACGGTCTGGCGAACACTGAAGCTTTCTTT.

This clonotype occurred many times. V is TRBV20-1 and J is TRBJ1-2; D ambiguous. CDR1 is DFQATT and CDR2 is SNEGSKA in the germline V gene (reference sequence). The CDR3 has 13 residues. V was trimmed by 0 bases and J by 0 bases, leaving 5 bases between them. The DNA of the CDR3 is TGCAGTGCTAGAGAGCAGGCTAACTATGGCTACACCTTC. Its translation is CSAREQANYGYTF.

The chain links TRBV7-2 to TRBJ2-3; D remains unclear. CDR3 length: 14 residues. Between the trimmed V and J ends, which lost 5 bases and 5 bases, there was a span of 14 bases. CDR1 and CDR2 from the germline V gene are SGHTA and FQGNSA. CDR3 in DNA: TGTGCCAGCAGCCCGCCCAACGGGCAAGATACGCAGTATTTT. Its translation: CASSPPNGQDTQYF.

This rearrangement joins TRBV5-5 to TRBJ2-7; possibly TRBD1 for D (5 bases). CDR3 length: 15 amino acids. CDR1 SGHKS and CDR2 YYEKEE come from the germline V gene (reference sequence). Trimming left V 5 bases short and J 5 bases short, with 20 bases between. The CDR3 sequence is CASSSGRTLGDEQYF. The CDR3 region has the DNA TGTGCCAGCAGTTCCGGACGGACCCTAGGGGACGAGCAGTACTTC.

The chain combines TRBV20-1 with TRBJ1-1, with a possible D match to TRBD1 (6 bases). Trimming removed 5 bases from V and 7 bases from J, with 8 bases in between. The length of the CDR3 is 10 residues. Germline V gene data show CDR1 as DFQATT and CDR2 as SNEGSKA (reference sequence). The CDR3, as DNA: TGCAGTGCTCCCAGGGGTGAAGCTTTCTTT. This codes for CSAPRGEAFF.

This clonotype has ten or more counts. The chain recombines TRBV5-4 with TRBJ2-4, with no clear D. CDR3 length: 15 residues. V lost 4 bases and J lost 0, with 11 bases in between. CDR1 is SGHNT, CDR2 YYREEE, per germline (reference sequence). The CDR3 reads CASSATGIAKNIQYF. CDR3 DNA: TGTGCCAGCAGCGCAACGGGTATAGCCAAAAACATTCAGTACTTC.

The rearrangement uses TRBV15 and TRBJ2-7; D not resolved. The germline V gene encodes CDR1 LNHNV and CDR2 YYDKDF (reference sequence). This CDR3 has 14 residues. The V end was cut by 0 bases, the J end by 5 bases, with 11 bases between. The CDR3 protein is CATSRDLVDHEQYF. The CDR3 DNA sequence: TGTGCCACCAGCAGAGATCTGGTAGACCACGAGCAGTACTTC.

This clonotype was observed a few times. This chain links TRBV20-1 with TRBJ1-1; 7 bases fit TRBD1. The junction had 8 bases not matched to a gene; V was cut back by 5 bases and J by 5 bases. Looked up from germline, CDR1 is DFQATT and CDR2 is SNEGSKA (reference sequence). The CDR3 runs to 13 residues. The CDR3 coding sequence is TGCAGTGCTTACGCGACAGGGAAGACTGAAGCTTTCTTT. Translation: CSAYATGKTEAFF.

This clonotype was counted between two and nine times. This chain uses TRBV7-2 with TRBJ2-1; D is undetermined. The CDR3 has 15 amino acids. The V and J ends lost 5 bases and 0 bases respectively, with 11 bases between them. Germline lookup yields CDR1 SGHTA and CDR2 FQGNSA. The CDR3 coding sequence is TGTGCCAGCAGCCGAAGGGCTTCCTCCTACAATGAGCAGTTCTTC. Protein sequence: CASSRRASSYNEQFF.

This clonotype was seen at least ten times. The V call is TRBV10-2, the J call TRBJ1-1, with 7 positions matching TRBD1. V gave up 7 bases and J gave up 6 bases; unmatched junction bases: 5. There are 12 residues in the CDR3. The germline V gene encodes CDR1 WSHSY and CDR2 SAAADI. The CDR3 DNA reads as TGCGCCAGCACAAATCAGGGGGCTGAAGCTTTCTTT. Residues: CASTNQGAEAFF.

This clonotype has a handful of counts. The chain joins TRBV7-9 to TRBJ1-2; 8 nucleotides agree with TRBD1. Trimming cost V 5 bases and J 4 bases; bases outside gene matches: 15. In germline, CDR1 is SEHNR, CDR2 FQNEAQ (reference sequence). The CDR3 consists of 17 residues. Here the CDR3 DNA reads TGTGCCAGCAGCACCTTGAGGACAGGGAGAGGGACCTATGGCTACACCTTC. As protein: CASSTLRTGRGTYGYTF. The entire variable domain, with the rest obtained from reference TRBV7-9 and TRBJ1-2, is as follows: DTGVSQNPRHKITKRGQNVTFRCDPISEHNRLYWYRQTLGQGPEFLTYFQNEAQLEKSRLLSDRFSAERPKGSFSTLEIQRTEQGDSAMYLCASSTLRTGRGTYGYTFGSGTRLTVV.

The chain has TRBV12-3 or TRBV12-4 and TRBJ2-5; TRBD2 aligns across 7 bases. J lost 1 base, V lost 4 bases, and 3 bases had no gene match. This CDR3 spans 14 amino acids. The CDR3 region has the DNA TGTGCCAGCAGTTCGGGGGGTCCCCAAGAGACCCAGTACTTC. Translation gives CASSSGGPQETQYF.

The gene calls are TRBV4-2 and TRBJ2-3, with 10 bases lining up with TRBD2. There are 17 residues in the CDR3. V lost 1 base and J lost 4; bases outside the gene matches: 8. The germline CDR1 and CDR2 sequences are LGHNA and YNFKEQ. CDR3 coding DNA: TGTGCCAGCAGCCAAGCAACCGGACTAGCGGAGGCAGATACGCAGTATTTT. This translates into CASSQATGLAEADTQYF.